A single sample gave rise to the 16 T cell receptor beta chains below, sequenced in a study of blood T cell repertoires in COVID-19. Clones were read by immunoSEQ multiplex PCR, and TCRdb kept only the in-frame ones, dropping some. The table shows about 170,000 clones, with roughly 82% occurring only once. The specimen was peripheral blood. The receptors originated from an older woman with acute or convalescent COVID-19.

This clone appeared a single time. J is TRBJ2-6 and V is TRBV28, with D tentatively TRBD2 (5 bases). CDR1 is MDHEN, CDR2 SYDVKM, per germline. The CDR3 length is 16 residues. Trimming took off 5 bases at V and 0 bases at J, with 11 bases between the two ends. CDR3 residues: CASSPRVSSGANVLTF. Here the CDR3 DNA reads TGTGCCAGCAGTCCGCGGGTTTCCTCTGGGGCCAACGTCCTGACTTTC.

The chain couples TRBV14 to TRBJ2-5, with a tentative D call TRBD2 (6 bases). V lost 3 bases and J lost 1, with 9 bases in between. Per the germline V gene, CDR1 is SGHDN and CDR2 is FVKESK. The CDR3 is 14 residues long. CDR3 sequence reads: CASSHTGGQETQYF. CDR3 nucleotides: TGTGCCAGCAGCCATACCGGGGGCCAAGAGACCCAGTACTTC.

The V and J genes are TRBV5-5 and TRBJ2-7; the match to TRBD1 covers 10 bases. This CDR3 has 16 residues. The junction had 11 bases not matched to a gene; V was cut back by 5 bases and J by 3 bases. Germline assignment: CDR1 SGHKS and CDR2 YYEKEE (reference sequence). CDR3 DNA: TGTGCCAGCAGTTACCGGGACAGGGGATCTGTCTACGAGCAGTACTTC. This sequence encodes CASSYRDRGSVYEQYF.

This clone came up once. CDR3 region: CASSSRTSGKIRNEQFF. CDR3 DNA: TGTGCCAGCAGCTCGCGGACTAGCGGGAAAATCAGGAATGAGCAGTTCTTC. The V gene is TRBV3-1 (or the pseudogene TRBV3-2), the J gene TRBJ2-1; 12 nucleotides line up with TRBD2. The CDR3 covers 17 residues. The V gene end was trimmed by 5 bases and the J gene end by 7 bases; junction bases not matched to a gene: 12. CDR1 and CDR2 from the germline V gene are LGHDT and YNNKEL (reference sequence).

The J gene is TRBJ2-2, the V gene TRBV7-6, with 9 bases aligning to TRBD2. This CDR3 region has 16 residues. Germline assignment: CDR1 SGHVS and CDR2 FNYEAQ. J lost 1 base, V lost 6 bases, and 6 bases had no gene match. CDR3 in amino acids: CASRPFSGGNTGELFF. CDR3 DNA sequence: TGTGCCAGCAGACCTTTTAGCGGGGGGAACACCGGGGAGCTGTTTTTT.

The chain has TRBV5-6 and TRBJ2-6, with TRBD1 matching over 8 bases. CDR1 and CDR2 (germline): SGHDT, YYEEEE. V dropped 0 bases and J dropped 2; count of bases not matched to a gene: 7. The CDR3 length is 18 residues. The CDR3 here is CASSLGAGGLAGANVLTF. DNA of the CDR3: TGTGCCAGCAGCTTGGGGGCAGGGGGCTTGGCTGGGGCCAACGTCCTGACTTTC.

J is TRBJ1-1 and V is TRBV7-2, with D possibly TRBD1 on 5 matching bases. The germline gives CDR1 SGHTA, CDR2 FQGNSA. This CDR3 has 13 residues. The ends were cut back, 6 bases at V and 1 base at J, with 9 bases in the middle. This CDR3 reads CASRQQANTEAFF. CDR3 in DNA: TGTGCCAGCAGACAACAGGCGAACACTGAAGCTTTCTTT.

The chain combines TRBV10-3 with TRBJ2-1; tentative D call: TRBD2 (6 bases). Trimming took 6 bases from V and 3 from J, leaving 9 bases between them. Germline lookup yields CDR1 ENHRY and CDR2 SYGVKD. The CDR3 is made up of 13 amino acids. CDR3 region: CAIRGGSYNEQFF. CDR3 nucleotides: TGTGCCATCAGGGGGGGAAGCTACAATGAGCAGTTCTTC.

A single count supports this clone. This sequence joins TRBV21-1 and TRBJ2-7; TRBD2 is the table's D call and was not checked against the DNA. TRBV21-1 is listed as a pseudogene. The CDR3 length is 14 residues. The CDR3 reads CASSPGGEIGEQYF. The CDR3 DNA sequence: TGTGCCAGCAGCCCTGGGGGGGAAATCGGCGAGCAGTACTTC.

The chain combines TRBV30 with TRBJ1-2, with D possibly matching TRBD1 (5 bases). Per the germline V gene, CDR1 is GTSNPN and CDR2 is SVGIG (reference sequence). The CDR3 runs 13 residues. The V end was cut by 0 bases, the J end by 8 bases, with 13 bases between. CDR3 DNA: TGTGCCTGGAGTGTTCGCAGGGAAAGCGGCTACACCTTC. Encoded protein: CAWSVRRESGYTF.

This clone was seen just once. This chain joins TRBV10-3 and TRBJ2-3, with TRBD2 identical over 14 bases. The ends lost 0 bases at V and 2 bases at J; junction bases unmatched: 10. The CDR3 is 20 residues long. The germline CDR1 and CDR2 sequences are ENHRY and SYGVKD. For the CDR3, the DNA is TGTGCCATCAGTGAGTCGTTATTTGGACTAGCGGGGGGAAACACAGATACGCAGTATTTT. Its protein is CAISESLFGLAGGNTDTQYF.

This chain connects TRBV6-5 to TRBJ1-2; the D is unclear. The CDR3 extends over 15 amino acids. V was trimmed by 6 bases and J by 2 bases, leaving 16 bases between them. Germline CDR1 is MNHEY and CDR2 is SVGAGI. The CDR3, as DNA: TGTGCCAGCAGACCCAGAGGAGGGTTGAACTATGGCTACACCTTC. Its protein is CASRPRGGLNYGYTF.

This chain connects TRBV19 to TRBJ1-1, with D unclear. The germline CDR1 and CDR2 sequences are LNHDA and SQIVND (reference sequence). This CDR3 is built from 12 residues. The V and J ends lost 9 bases and 12 bases respectively, with 20 bases between them. The CDR3 coding sequence is TGTGCCAGCAAGGCAACCTCCGGGGAAACTTTCTTT. This sequence encodes CASKATSGETFF. Complete variable domain (other parts from reference TRBV19 and TRBJ1-1): DGGITQSPKYLFRKEGQNVTLSCEQNLNHDAMYWYRQDPGQGLRLIYYSQIVNDFQKGDIAEGYSVSREKKESFPLTVTSAQKNPTAFYLCASKATSGETFFGQGTRLTVV.

In the case of this clone: Other DNA sequences within the sample encode an identical CDR3. This chain connects TRBV6-5 to TRBJ2-1; TRBD2 agrees at 7 bases. Germline V lookup: CDR1 MNHEY, CDR2 SVGAGI. This CDR3 comprises 14 residues. The V and J ends lost 5 bases and 1 base, in that order; junction bases with no gene match: 2. The CDR3 DNA sequence: TGTGCCAGCAGTCCCGGGGGGTCCTACAATGAGCAGTTCTTC. Translating it yields CASSPGGSYNEQFF.

The V gene is TRBV6-5, the J gene TRBJ2-2, with 7 nucleotides matching TRBD2. CDR1 is MNHEY, CDR2 SVGAGI, per germline. This CDR3 region has 14 residues. After removal of 8 bases from V and 2 bases from J, the junction contained 5 bases not matched to a gene. The CDR3 DNA reads TGTGCCAGCTTCGGGGACTATAACACCGGGGAGCTGTTTTTT. This translates into CASFGDYNTGELFF.

This clone has only one observation. This chain connects TRBV5-3 to TRBJ1-1; no firm D call. TRBV5-3 is an ORF for which the function is uncertain. Trimming took 5 bases from V and 11 from J, leaving 7 bases between them. The CDR3 loop spans 9 amino acids. The CDR3: CARSPAAFF. The CDR3 DNA is TGTGCCAGAAGTCCAGCGGCTTTCTTT.